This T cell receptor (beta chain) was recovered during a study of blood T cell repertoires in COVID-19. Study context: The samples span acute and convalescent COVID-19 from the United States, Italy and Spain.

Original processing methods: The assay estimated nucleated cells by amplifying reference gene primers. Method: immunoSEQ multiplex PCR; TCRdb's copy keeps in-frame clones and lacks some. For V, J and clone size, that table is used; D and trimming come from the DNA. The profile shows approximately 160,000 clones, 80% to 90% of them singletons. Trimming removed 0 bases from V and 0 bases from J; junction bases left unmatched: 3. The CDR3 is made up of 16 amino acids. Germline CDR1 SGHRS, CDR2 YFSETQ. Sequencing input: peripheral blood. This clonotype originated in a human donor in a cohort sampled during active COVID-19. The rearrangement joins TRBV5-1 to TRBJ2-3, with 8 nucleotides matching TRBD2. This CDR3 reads CASSLGTSSSTDTQYF. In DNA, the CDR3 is TGCGCCAGCAGCTTGGGGACTAGCAGTAGCACAGATACGCAGTATTTT.